The TCR beta chain under discussion was sequenced for a study of PD-L1 blockade in urothelial cancer. Study as a whole: Before enrollment, 0 to 3 chemotherapy regimens had been given to patients. After treatment start, blood was analyzed at 3 weeks (second dose) and at 6 weeks.

The protocol was immunoSEQ multiplex PCR, while the TCRdb copy is restricted to in-frame clones and leaves out a portion. The table lists around 56,000 clones, about 82% of them singletons. Patients yielded 1 to 8 samples each, pretreatment and on-treatment. This CDR3 contains 14 residues. The V and J ends lost 3 bases and 0 bases respectively, with 8 bases between them. Per germline, CDR1 SEHNR and CDR2 FQNEAQ (reference sequence). The material was PBMCs, obtained around atezolizumab (anti-PD-L1) treatment. This TCR derives from a man between 50 and 59 years old with urothelial cancer. The chain employs TRBV7-9 and TRBJ1-1; D gene uncertain. CDR3 in amino acids: CASSLSNLNTEAFF. CDR3 nucleotide sequence: TGTGCCAGCAGCTTGTCTAACCTGAACACTGAAGCTTTCTTT.